Listed here are 19 T cell receptor beta chains from one sample, sequenced in a study of T cell responses to AZD1222 COVID-19 vaccine. The protocol was immunoSEQ multiplex PCR, while the TCRdb copy is restricted to in-frame clones and leaves out a portion. Altogether 150,000 or so clones are present, approximately 90% being singletons, with the ten largest covering 3% to 4%. The sequencing here drew on peripheral blood, taken 28 days after the second AZD1222 dose. The receptor set was obtained from an adult who received the AZD1222 COVID-19 vaccine.

The chain combines TRBV5-8 with TRBJ1-4; D might be TRBD1 (6 bases). Trimming left V 1 base short and J 5 bases short, with 15 bases between. Germline V gene sequence: CDR1 SGHTS, CDR2 YDEGEE. CDR3 length equals 16 residues. CDR3 protein: CASSLSGRGGNEKLFF. The CDR3 DNA reads TGTGCCAGCAGCTTGTCGGGCCGGGGGGGCAATGAAAAACTGTTTTTT.

The chain recombines TRBV10-3 with TRBJ1-5; no definite D call. The CDR3 totals 13 residues. V lost 5 bases and J 3 bases, leaving 8 bases between the germline ends. Germline CDR1 and CDR2: ENHRY and SYGVKD. The DNA for the CDR3 is TGTGCCATCAGTTCCGGGGACAATCAGCCCCAGCATTTT. This sequence encodes CAISSGDNQPQHF.

As DNA, the CDR3 is TGTGCCTGGAATGGGGGAACAACTAATGAAAAACTGTTTTTT. Its translation: CAWNGGTTNEKLFF. The gene calls are TRBV30 and TRBJ1-4; tentative D call: TRBD1 (5 bases). Trimming stripped 4 bases from V and 0 bases from J, with 9 bases between. CDR1 and CDR2 from the germline V gene are GTSNPN and SVGIG (reference sequence). The CDR3 is 14 amino acids.

The chain carries TRBV12-3 or TRBV12-4 and TRBJ2-1; no clear D gene. The CDR3 has 12 amino acids. The ends were cut back, 0 bases at V and 8 bases at J, with 5 bases in the middle. The CDR3 nucleotides read TGTGCCAGCAGTTTAGCCGGGTATGAGCAGTTCTTC. This codes for CASSLAGYEQFF.

The rearrangement uses TRBV3-1 (or the pseudogene TRBV3-2) and TRBJ2-7, with 9 bases identical to TRBD2. J gave up 3 bases and V 1 base, and 10 bases lay outside the gene matches. Germline V gives CDR1 LGHDT, CDR2 YNNKEL (reference sequence). The CDR3 is 17 amino acids. CDR3 region: CASSQVLGTSLDYEQYF. CDR3 nucleotides: TGTGCCAGCAGCCAAGTCCTGGGGACTAGCTTGGACTACGAGCAGTACTTC.

This clone has only one observation. V gene TRBV10-3 combines with J gene TRBJ1-3, with TRBD1 identical over 9 bases. Germline loops: CDR1 ENHRY, CDR2 SYGVKD. The V gene end was trimmed by 6 bases and the J gene end by 3 bases; junction bases not matched to a gene: 6. The CDR3 consists of 15 residues. The CDR3 sequence is CAIRGDRADGNTIYF. DNA for the CDR3: TGTGCCATCAGGGGGGACAGGGCTGATGGAAACACCATATATTTT.

In the case of this clone: This may come from a read error, since a much larger clone is one base off. The V and J genes are TRBV29-1 and TRBJ2-2, with TRBD1 matching over 8 bases. CDR1 SQVTM and CDR2 ANQGSEA come from the germline V gene. CDR3 length: 16 residues. The CDR3 bases are TGCAGCGTTAAAGACGGCGACAGGGGCGAAACCGGGGAGCTGTTTTTT. Translation gives CSVKDGDRGETGELFF.

The sample holds one count of this clone. The chain is built from TRBV7-2 and TRBJ2-3; the D gene could be TRBD1 or TRBD2 (5 bases each). The CDR3 totals 13 residues. Trimming removed 6 bases at V and 3 bases at J, with 10 bases between. CDR1 is SGHTA, CDR2 FQGNSA, per germline. CDR3 DNA sequence: TGTGCCAGCAGGGGGCCGGGGACAGATACGCAGTATTTT. It encodes CASRGPGTDTQYF.

The chain carries TRBV15 and TRBJ2-5; the match to TRBD2 covers 7 bases. V was clipped by 8 bases and J by 3 bases; unmatched bases: 9. Germline CDR1 reads LNHNV; CDR2 reads YYDKDF (reference sequence). The CDR3 length is 14 residues. The CDR3 spells CATEDPGLKETQYF. The CDR3 nucleotides are TGTGCCACCGAAGATCCGGGACTAAAAGAGACCCAGTACTTC.

This clone was counted between two and nine times. This chain links TRBV6-2 or TRBV6-3 with TRBJ2-7; unclear D gene. The CDR3 extends over 14 amino acids. Per germline, CDR1 MNHEY and CDR2 SVGEGT. The V gene lost 5 bases and the J gene lost 0 bases, with 11 bases spanning the gap. The CDR3 coding sequence is TGTGCCAGCAGTCAAAATACCGTCTCCTACGAGCAGTACTTC. It translates to CASSQNTVSYEQYF.

The V gene is TRBV29-1, the J gene TRBJ1-1; the D gene is possibly TRBD1 (6 bases). Trimming shortened V by 7 bases and J by 10 bases, and 13 bases separated the two germline ends. Germline-derived CDR1 and CDR2 are SQVTM and ANQGSEA. The CDR3 spans 10 residues. For the CDR3, the DNA is TGCAGCGGCAGGGGTCGGGGAGCTTTCTTT. Amino acid sequence: CSGRGRGAFF.

The CDR3 nucleotides read TGTGCCAGTAGTATGAGCGGGAGGGCGACCTACGAGCAGTACTTC. Its translation: CASSMSGRATYEQYF. The V gene is TRBV19, the J gene TRBJ2-7; TRBD2 matches 10 bases. Germline V gene sequence: CDR1 LNHDA, CDR2 SQIVND (reference sequence). With V trimmed by 3 bases and J by 2 bases, 4 bases remained unmatched. CDR3 length: 15 amino acids. The full variable domain, in which reference TRBV19 and TRBJ2-7 provide the parts outside the CDR3, is DGGITQSPKYLFRKEGQNVTLSCEQNLNHDAMYWYRQDPGQGLRLIYYSQIVNDFQKGDIAEGYSVSREKKESFPLTVTSAQKNPTAFYLCASSMSGRATYEQYFGPGTRLTVT.

In DNA form, the CDR3 reads TGTGCCAGTTCCAGAGGGGCGGTCAATCAGCCCCAGCATTTT. Protein sequence: CASSRGAVNQPQHF. The rearrangement links TRBV5-5 to TRBJ1-5, with a weak D call TRBD1 (5 bases). V was cut by 8 bases and J by 3 bases, with 15 bases left in between. CDR3 length: 14 amino acids. The germline CDR1 and CDR2 sequences are SGHKS and YYEKEE (reference sequence).

The V gene is TRBV6-5, the J gene TRBJ1-5; D is ambiguous. The CDR3 loop spans 14 amino acids. The V end was cut by 6 bases, the J end by 4 bases, with 13 bases between. Germline values: CDR1 MNHEY, CDR2 SVGAGI. In nucleotides, the CDR3 is TGTGCCAGCAGACGTCTCGATCGAAATCAGCCCCAGCATTTT. Amino acid sequence: CASRRLDRNQPQHF.

The chain joins TRBV7-6 to TRBJ1-1; no definite D call. The CDR3 is made up of 15 amino acids. V was trimmed by 1 base and J by 1 base, leaving 10 bases between them. Germline CDR1 SGHVS, CDR2 FNYEAQ. The CDR3, as DNA: TGTGCCAGCAGCTTAGAGAACAGCCGGAACACTGAAGCTTTCTTT. Translating gives CASSLENSRNTEAFF.

Only one count was recorded for this clone. The chain has TRBV7-9 and TRBJ2-3; 9 bases fit TRBD2. The CDR3 totals 14 residues. In germline, CDR1 is SEHNR, CDR2 FQNEAQ (reference sequence). The junction had 3 bases not matched to a gene; V was cut back by 2 bases and J by 6 bases. The CDR3 region is CASSLSAGGDTQYF. The CDR3 DNA follows: TGTGCCAGCAGCTTATCGGCGGGGGGGGATACGCAGTATTTT.

The rearrangement links TRBV13 to TRBJ2-1, with 9 bases aligning to TRBD2. Trimming removed 6 bases from V and 6 bases from J; junction bases left unmatched: 9. The CDR3 covers 15 residues. Germline CDR1 reads PRHDT; CDR2 reads FYEKMQ (reference sequence). CDR3: CASSEERGDLNEQFF. The CDR3 coding sequence is TGTGCCAGCAGTGAGGAGCGGGGGGATCTCAATGAGCAGTTCTTC.

The chain carries TRBV21-1 and TRBJ2-7; TRBD1 is taken as the D call from the table, unchecked against the DNA. TRBV21-1 has pseudogene status. CDR3 length: 14 amino acids. CDR3 sequence: CASSKVGQAYEQYF. The CDR3 DNA reads TGTGCCAGCAGCAAAGTGGGACAAGCCTACGAGCAGTACTTC.

This clone has a single count. This chain links TRBV2 with TRBJ1-4; maybe TRBD1 (6 bases). The germline V gene encodes CDR1 SNHLY and CDR2 FYNNEI. V was trimmed by 8 bases and J by 8 bases, leaving 12 bases between them. This CDR3 is 12 amino acids long. CDR3 DNA sequence: TGTGCCAGCGAGCAGCAGGGGGAAAAACTGTTTTTT. As protein: CASEQQGEKLFF.